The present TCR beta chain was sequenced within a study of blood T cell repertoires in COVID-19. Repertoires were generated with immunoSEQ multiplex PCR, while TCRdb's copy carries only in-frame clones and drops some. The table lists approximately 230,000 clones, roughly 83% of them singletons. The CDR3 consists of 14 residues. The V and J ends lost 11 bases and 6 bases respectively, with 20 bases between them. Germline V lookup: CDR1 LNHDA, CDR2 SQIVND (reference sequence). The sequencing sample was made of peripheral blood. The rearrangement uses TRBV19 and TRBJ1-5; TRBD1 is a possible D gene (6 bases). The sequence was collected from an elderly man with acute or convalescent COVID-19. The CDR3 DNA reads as TGTGCCGCCACTTACAGGGTTGGAGGTCAGCCCCAGCATTTT. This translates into CAATYRVGGQPQHF.